The source of this T cell receptor (beta chain) is a study of T cell responses to AZD1222 COVID-19 vaccine. Study summary: Second-dose intervals of approximately 4 or approximately 12 weeks were pooled.

Study-wide results and limits: Increases in Spike-specific TCR breadth and depth were seen after two AZD1222 doses. The study sampled repertoires only after the peak T cell response. The donor cohort was predominantly white British with a female majority, and clonal diversity may have been underestimated.

Germline trimming cut 0 bases from V and 0 bases from J; bases unmatched to any gene: 11. The CDR3 runs to 20 residues. CDR1 and CDR2 from the germline V gene are LNHDA and SQIVND (reference sequence). Profiling relied on immunoSEQ multiplex PCR, and the TCRdb table lists in-frame clones only, not all of them. This table has approximately 150,000 clones, roughly 92% appearing once. Notes on this clone: Its antigen remains unidentified.

The TCR was taken from an adult in good health. Here the sequenced sample was peripheral blood, taken on day 0 of AZD1222 vaccination. V usage is TRBV19 and J usage is TRBJ2-4; 10 positions match TRBD1. This CDR3 reads CASSIDHGTGANLAKNIQYF. CDR3 DNA sequence: TGTGCCAGTAGTATAGATCATGGGACAGGGGCAAATCTAGCCAAAAACATTCAGTACTTC.